Reported below is one T cell receptor (beta chain). Its antigen is currently not known. Base qualities are not at hand, and no much larger clone is one base apart. The data stem from a study of cytomegalovirus exposure and HLA in healthy donors (dated by TCRdb to about 2017). For the study in its entirety: An earlier analysis of around 600 of the donors reported 250 to 300 Gb of sequence data and 117 million unique TCR beta sequences from about 200 million T cells. An early release that covered more than 550 HLA-typed donors contained 300 to 350 gigabases of sequencing data and 85 million to 100 million unique TCR sequences. Of the 350 to 450 genotyped donors, 81% fell in the genetic ancestry cluster associated with self-reported Caucasian donors. The study aimed to test whether cataloging public T cell receptors could reveal signatures of past pathogen exposure. The study profiled the T cell repertoires of hundreds of subjects by immunosequencing and related them to cytomegalovirus serostatus. Along with the roughly 700-subject first cohort, a separate validation cohort of around 120 different subjects was used. To predict cytomegalovirus infection status, the study combined high-throughput TCR immunosequencing, statistical association of individual TCRs with disease status, and machine learning. A later analysis re-examined previously published TCR beta repertoires from hundreds of donors and added high-resolution HLA genotyping to investigate patterns of TCR occurrence. In the later analysis, no new phenotypic data were used to find candidate immune exposures; instead, reliance was placed on TCR beta sequences and their occurrence across donors. An earlier analysis of fewer than 700 of the donors applied high-throughput TCR beta sequencing to assess whether each TCR beta V gene segment acted as functional or pseudogenic. Alongside the repertoire data, information on donor age, sex, ethnicity and CMV serostatus was compiled. Genome-wide SNP genotypes for about 55% of the roughly 670 donors were used in a later genetic analysis, which treated that subset as a discovery cohort. All discovery cohort repertoires had been generated using a single sequencing platform. HLA typing covered class I and class II loci at four-digit resolution. Typing coverage varied by locus: about 629-630 donors for A, B, C, DRB1 and DQB1; approximately 500 for DQA1; around 610 for DPA1; under 490 for DPB1. Roughly five DR-DQ haplotypes were handled as single units for association and clustering because linkage in the cohort was strong. Among around 400 genotyped donors of the cohort, an average of approximately 200,000 unique TCR beta nucleotide sequences was sequenced per donor, of which about 20% were non-productive. Study-level results and caveats: For the cohort, immune exposure information was limited to CMV serostatus. According to a later analysis, parvovirus B19, influenza, CMV and Epstein-Barr virus appeared linked to several top co-occurrence clusters. In a later analysis, TCR association rates were found to vary across HLA loci, with the most associated TCRs seen for DRB1 alleles and the fewest for HLA-C alleles. Compared with the 666-donor mean, donors in an Asian-associated ancestry cluster had fewer N-insertions in productive TCRs, according to a later genetic analysis. Correlated functional status among segregating V segments might reflect linkage disequilibrium, but an unknown experimental factor could not be ruled out. Broadly in line with IMGT annotations, most TCR beta V segments showed up in productive rearrangements about 87% or about 30% of the time in an earlier analysis of 450 to 750 of the donors. V-gene and J-gene trimming of TCR beta chains was associated with a missense DCLRE1C variant in a later genetic analysis, and the association was replicated in an independent cohort. Cytomegalovirus status was reported to be diagnosed by the classifier with high specificity and sensitivity in both the original and validation cohorts. In a later analysis, HLA-associated TCR beta chains were found to be more clonally expanded and to have lower generation probabilities than equally common non-associated chains. The sequencing pipeline was judged likely to have produced a cluster of highly shared sequence variants as a technical artifact. A later analysis found that most CMV-associated TCR beta chains appeared HLA-restricted, with HLA associations seemingly driven largely by CMV exposure. The earlier analysis of nearly 600 of the donors excluded some 15 rarely observed V segments, including chromosome 9 orphons, because counts were too low. Presence/absence analyses assumed roughly uniform sequencing depth across donors, an assumption that may not hold. Most TCR sequences were observed very rarely across donors, whereas some public TCRs were present in many individuals. Only TCR beta chains were sequenced in this cohort, and the absence of alpha or paired-chain data limited detectable features. When HLA alleles, especially DR and DQ, strongly co-occurred, attributing TCR associations to individual alleles was difficult. In vitro tests confirmed that three of the cytomegalovirus-associated TCR beta chains recognize cytomegalovirus antigens. A further reported finding was that TCR beta sequences accurately predicted the HLA-A and HLA-B alleles for most subjects in the first cohort. Because some donors lacked HLA typing at each locus, the association tests relied only on the typed subset. It was suggested by the authors that the approach could potentially be generalized to other disease states and immunological phenotypes. A total of about 150 TCR beta chains were listed by the study as associated with cytomegalovirus. A later analysis associated about 17,000 TCR beta sequences with specific HLA alleles at a false discovery rate of 0.05.

In total, fewer than 750 healthy bone marrow donors made up the cohort. Cohort members were all nominally healthy when sampled, although unrecorded immune exposures were likely present. The donor was CMV seropositive and belonged to the group of over 250 seropositive cohort members. Each donor provided a peripheral blood sample, and peripheral blood mononuclear cells were used for TCR beta sequencing. Genomic DNA was extracted from the blood cell samples with the Qiagen DNeasy Blood Extraction Kit. Library prep was done by the immunoSEQ multiplex PCR assay. For the multiplex PCR, a mixture combining 60 forward primers for TCR Vbeta segments and 13 reverse primers for TCR Jbeta segments was used. A multiplex PCR assay on genomic DNA amplified the CDR3 region of rearranged TCR beta genes. The amplified TCR beta libraries were sequenced on the Illumina HiSeq System as 87-base-pair reads. The paper's processing steps were these. A later analysis counted about 80 million unique TCR beta chains across the 666 repertoires, and 10 million to 12 million of these chains were shared by at least two donors. Raw reads were error-corrected and collapsed into unique sequences by a nearest-neighbor algorithm in which closely related sequences were merged to remove PCR and sequencing errors. To assign V, D and J gene segments, CDR3 sequences were aligned to IMGT reference sequences. Each retained sequence needed at least a six-nucleotide match to both a V gene segment and a J gene segment. Rearrangements were called productive when the CDR3 lacked stop codons and stayed in frame with V and J; all others were non-productive. Following IMGT convention, CDR3 was defined as the stretch from the second conserved V-encoded cysteine up to the conserved J-encoded phenylalanine. The earlier analysis of about 560 of the donors excluded any sequence lacking an unambiguous match to a single V gene segment. In an earlier analysis of about 590 of the donors, a V segment was called functional when productive rearrangements were above 56.7%, and segregating when the standard deviation between donors exceeded 5%. To diagnose cytomegalovirus status from the catalog of TCR beta chain sequences, a statistical classification framework was built. In a later analysis, V and J genes were assigned by comparing TCR nucleotide sequences against IMGT/GENE-DB human TR gene sequences. The TCRdist pipeline was used in a later analysis to assign CDR3 sequences and most-parsimonious VDJ recombination scenarios. A later analysis defined each TCR beta chain by its CDR3 amino acid sequence plus V-gene family, and excluded reads lacking a unique V-gene family. To address suspected cross-contamination and a sequencing artifact, a later analysis removed a few hundred highly shared, low-generation-probability nucleotide sequences. A later analysis calculated a clonal expansion index for each public chain from normalized within-repertoire ranks of inferred template counts. In a later analysis, generation probabilities were computed using a VDJ recombination model fitted to out-of-frame rearrangements, and the results were checked against IGoR. In a later analysis, TCR-TCR, TCR-HLA and TCR-CMV co-occurrence was scored with hypergeometric tests, and a repertoire-size bias correction was applied to TCR pairs. False discovery rates were estimated in a later analysis by permuting HLA or CMV assignments 20 times. In a later analysis, co-occurring TCRs were grouped using DBSCAN, and TCRdist sequence similarity was added for clustering within HLA-allele-positive subsets. Repertoires with fewer than 30,000 or more than 120,000 public chains were left out of co-occurrence clustering, as were about 5 repertoires with anomalous nucleotide sharing. The immuneACCESS repertoire file appears here via TCRdb, limited to in-frame rearrangements. These files lack a portion of the clones; in checked studies, under half of the deficit traces to unresolved V genes, and the cause of the others is not known. The D gene and trimming were derived from the DNA, and the V and J assignments and clone size from that table. The sample records about 150,000 clones, about 80% of which are singletons. The ten largest clones represent about 13% of the sample.

This receptor was identified in a man aged 25 to 45 in good health and CMV-seropositive. Material for sequencing was PBMCs.

The encoded CDR3 is CASSVGGLSYEQYF. In nucleotide form, the sequence is TGTGCCAGCAGCGTAGGAGGTCTGAGCTACGAGCAGTACTTC. The rearrangement joined TRBV9 to TRBJ2-7; the D gene cannot be resolved reliably. There are 14 amino acids in the CDR3, from cysteine to phenylalanine inclusive. Only the CDR3 DNA is retained, 42 bases long and in frame from the first base. The germline V gene sets CDR1 to SGDLS and CDR2 to YYNGEE. V is clipped by 0 bases and J by 3 bases, and the sequence between their germline boundaries is 10 bases long.